The clone carrying this T cell receptor (beta chain) has only a few counts. The sample is drawn from a study of blood T cells in healthy people across ages. Next came a second PCR, run for roughly 7 to 12 cycles, which used a sample-barcoded 5' primer along with a J-beta primer mix. Each CDR3 protein gets one entry after TCRdb re-called the 5' RACE reads with MiXCR. The sample consists of over 700,000 distinct CDR3 sequences, approximately 25% of them appearing once. This CDR3 comprises 14 residues. Germline V CDR1 and CDR2: SQVTM, ANQGSEA. Trimming left V 8 bases short and J 0 bases short, with 13 bases between. The same sample was also used in a study of T cells of mothers and their children.

The receptor's source is a boy under 18 in good health. The rearrangement links TRBV29-1 to TRBJ2-2; D assignment may be TRBD1 or TRBD2 (5 bases each). Specimen: blood. CDR3 region: CSTRDPSNTGELFF. In DNA, the CDR3 is TGCAGCACCCGGGACCCATCGAACACCGGGGAGCTGTTTTTT.